Listed below are T cell receptor beta chains from one sample, sequenced in a study of blood T cell repertoires in COVID-19. Produced via immunoSEQ multiplex PCR; TCRdb's table is partial and in-frame only. The sample has nearly 70,000 clones, around 84% seen once; the top ten hold 8% to 10%. Sequenced material: peripheral blood. The receptors come from an elderly woman with acute or convalescent COVID-19. CDR3s include the opening cysteine and the closing phenylalanine or tryptophan. The order of the fields is D gene, J gene, V gene, clone size, CDR3 DNA, CDR3 protein. A D gene is named only where the DNA matches it firmly. The size field is filled for only some rows; it gives once, few, many or a size class.

>TRBD1|TRBJ1-2|TRBV19|NA
TGTGCCAGTAGTATCGGGACAGAGGCTAACTATGGCTACACCTTC
CASSIGTEANYGYTF
>TRBD1|TRBJ2-7|TRBV6-7|once
TGTGCCAGCAGGGACAGGGGGGCTTGCGAGCAGTACTTC
CASRDRGACEQYF
>NA|TRBJ1-1|TRBV25-1|NA
TGTGCCAGCAGTGGGACCGGCCGGGGCACTGAAGCTTTCTTT
CASSGTGRGTEAFF
>TRBD2|TRBJ2-1|TRBV11-3|NA
TGTGCCAGCAGCTCCACTAGCGGGGGCTACAATGAGCAGTTCTTC
CASSSTSGGYNEQFF
>NA|TRBJ1-2|TRBV11-2|NA
TGTGCCAGCAGCTTAGAGGTCCGGCGGAGAGGGAAATCAGGCGGCTACACCTTC
CASSLEVRRRGKSGGYTF
>TRBD1|TRBJ1-5|TRBV7-9|NA
TGTGCCAGCAGCTTTGGAACAGGGGACGGCAATCAGCCCCAGCATTTT
CASSFGTGDGNQPQHF
>NA|TRBJ1-1|TRBV21-1|NA
TGTGCCAGCAGCAACCGTTTTTTGATCCCCCGGGCAGGGGTGACAAGGACTGAAGCTTTCTTT
CASSNRFLIPRAGVTRTEAFF
>NA|TRBJ1-6|TRBV3-1/TRBV3-2|NA
TGTGCCAGCAGCCCGAACAGGGACCGTTCACCCCTCCACTTT
CASSPNRDRSPLHF
>NA|TRBJ2-3|TRBV19|NA
TGTGCCAGTAGTTTAACAGATACGCAGTATTTT
CASSLTDTQYF
>NA|TRBJ1-3|TRBV12-5|NA
TGTGCTAGTGGACGCGAGGGAGAGACGGTGTTCTCTGGAAACACCATATATTTT
CASGREGETVFSGNTIYF
>NA|TRBJ1-2|TRBV7-9|few
TGTGCCAGCAGCGCGGAGATAGTATATGGCTACACCTTC
CASSAEIVYGYTF
>TRBD1|TRBJ2-6|TRBV11-2|NA
TGTGCCAGCACCCCTCTGGGACAGGGCTCTGGGGCCAACGTCCTGACTTTC
CASTPLGQGSGANVLTF
>TRBD2|TRBJ2-7|TRBV6-5|NA
TGTGCCACCGCGGGGGACCGCTACGAGCAGTACTTC
CATAGDRYEQYF
>NA|TRBJ2-1|TRBV5-1|NA
TGCGCCAGCAGCTTGGATCCAGGGGTGAACTCTGAGCAGTTCTTC
CASSLDPGVNSEQFF
>NA|TRBJ1-4|TRBV6-2/TRBV6-3|NA
TGTGCCAGCAGTTACGAGACAGGAAATGAAAAACTGTTTTTT
CASSYETGNEKLFF